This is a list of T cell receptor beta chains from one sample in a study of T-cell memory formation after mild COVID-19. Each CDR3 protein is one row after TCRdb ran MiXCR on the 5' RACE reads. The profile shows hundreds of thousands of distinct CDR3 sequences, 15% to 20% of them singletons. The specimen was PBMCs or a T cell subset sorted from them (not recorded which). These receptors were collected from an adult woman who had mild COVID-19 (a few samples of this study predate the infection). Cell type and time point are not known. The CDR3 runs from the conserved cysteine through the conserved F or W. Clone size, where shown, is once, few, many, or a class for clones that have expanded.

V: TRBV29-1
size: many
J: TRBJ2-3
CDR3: CSVKRGTDTQYF

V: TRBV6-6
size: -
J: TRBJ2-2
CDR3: CASRAPDTQGGELFF

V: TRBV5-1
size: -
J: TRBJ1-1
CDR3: CASSHTPALNTEAFF

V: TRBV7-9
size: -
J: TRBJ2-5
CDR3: CASSPSVETQYF

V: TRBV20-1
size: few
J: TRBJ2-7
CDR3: CSATAGGSSYEQYF

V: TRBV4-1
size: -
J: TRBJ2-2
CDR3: CASSIDSYTGELFF

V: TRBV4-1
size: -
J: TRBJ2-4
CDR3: CASSHESGTVPALAKNIQYF

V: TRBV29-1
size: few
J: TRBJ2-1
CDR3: CSVEGTGGRYNEQFF

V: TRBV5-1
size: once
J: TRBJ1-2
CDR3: CASSLDPGGYGYTF

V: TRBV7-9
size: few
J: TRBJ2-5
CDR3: CASSPSRDFQETQYF

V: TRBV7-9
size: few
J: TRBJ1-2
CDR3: CASSSYTQELYGYTF

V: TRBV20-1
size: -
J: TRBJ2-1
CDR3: CSAKGWTSGVNEQFF

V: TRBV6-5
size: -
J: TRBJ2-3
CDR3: CASSYSDRFTDTQYF

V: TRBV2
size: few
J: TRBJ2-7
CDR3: CASRVTGVFPYEQYF

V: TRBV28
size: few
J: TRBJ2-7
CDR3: CASIRGDPYEQYF

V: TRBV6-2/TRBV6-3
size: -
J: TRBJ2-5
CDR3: CASKEPQLAGGQETQYF

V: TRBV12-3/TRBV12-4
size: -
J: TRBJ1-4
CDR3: CASSLGTGGSEKLFF

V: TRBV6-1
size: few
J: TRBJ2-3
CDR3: CAAQDRGATDTQYF

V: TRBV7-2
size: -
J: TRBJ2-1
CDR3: CASSLARGTYNEQFF

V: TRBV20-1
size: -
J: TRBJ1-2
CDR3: CSARDSSTLGYTF

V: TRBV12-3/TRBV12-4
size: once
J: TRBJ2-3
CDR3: CASSIERPTDTQYF

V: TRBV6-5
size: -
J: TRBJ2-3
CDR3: CASSYRDRGDTQYF

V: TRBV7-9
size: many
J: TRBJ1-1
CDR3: CALSDTEAFF

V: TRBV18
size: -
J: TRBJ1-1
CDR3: CASSPRTGTMNTEAFF

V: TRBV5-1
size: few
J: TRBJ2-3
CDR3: CASSGQGKITDTQYF

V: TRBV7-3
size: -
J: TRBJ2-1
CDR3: CASSMGSYNEQFF

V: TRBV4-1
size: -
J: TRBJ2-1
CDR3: CASSLSGTSGGPSSYNEQFF

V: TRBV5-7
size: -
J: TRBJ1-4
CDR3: CAKTDCGVNNEKLFF

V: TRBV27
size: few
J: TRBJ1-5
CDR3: CASSLSPVLTVNQPQHF

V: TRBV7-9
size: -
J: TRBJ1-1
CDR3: CASSNRDEAFF

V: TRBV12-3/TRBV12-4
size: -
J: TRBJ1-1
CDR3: CASSSRLAFF

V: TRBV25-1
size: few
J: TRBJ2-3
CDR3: CASSESRDRGNTDTQYF

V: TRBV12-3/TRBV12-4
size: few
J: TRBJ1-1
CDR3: CASSISRTEAFF

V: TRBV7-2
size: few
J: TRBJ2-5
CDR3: CASSSGIAGQGTQYF

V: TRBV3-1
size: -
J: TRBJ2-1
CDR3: CASSTSGVSYNEQFF

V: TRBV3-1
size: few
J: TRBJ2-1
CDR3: CASSQVLRRGQDEQFF

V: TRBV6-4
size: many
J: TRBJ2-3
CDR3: CASSETSGGTDTQYF

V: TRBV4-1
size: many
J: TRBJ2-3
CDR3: CASSPWGSTDTQYF

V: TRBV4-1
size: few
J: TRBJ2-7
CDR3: CASSHLPGTGPHEQYF

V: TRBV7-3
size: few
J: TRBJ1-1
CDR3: CASSEQGLNTEAFF

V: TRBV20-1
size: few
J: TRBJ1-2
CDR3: CSARTRTAGDYTF

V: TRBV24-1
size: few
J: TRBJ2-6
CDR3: CATSELDRLSGANVLTF

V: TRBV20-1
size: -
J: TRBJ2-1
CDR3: CSAPPGATDEQFF

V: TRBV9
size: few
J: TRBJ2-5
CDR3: CASSPPRTSGSRETQYF

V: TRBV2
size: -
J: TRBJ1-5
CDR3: CASTSSSNQPQHF

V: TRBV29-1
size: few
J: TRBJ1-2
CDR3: CSVAVDRDYGYTF

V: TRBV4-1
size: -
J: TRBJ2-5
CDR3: CASSRLGQPKETQYF

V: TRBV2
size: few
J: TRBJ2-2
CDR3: CASSEQGALYVTGELFF

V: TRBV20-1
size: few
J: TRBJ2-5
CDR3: CSARSGSQETQYF

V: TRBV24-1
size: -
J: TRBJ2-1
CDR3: CATSDFRGGPGDEQFF

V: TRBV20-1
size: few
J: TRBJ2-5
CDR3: CSARGTSGETQYF